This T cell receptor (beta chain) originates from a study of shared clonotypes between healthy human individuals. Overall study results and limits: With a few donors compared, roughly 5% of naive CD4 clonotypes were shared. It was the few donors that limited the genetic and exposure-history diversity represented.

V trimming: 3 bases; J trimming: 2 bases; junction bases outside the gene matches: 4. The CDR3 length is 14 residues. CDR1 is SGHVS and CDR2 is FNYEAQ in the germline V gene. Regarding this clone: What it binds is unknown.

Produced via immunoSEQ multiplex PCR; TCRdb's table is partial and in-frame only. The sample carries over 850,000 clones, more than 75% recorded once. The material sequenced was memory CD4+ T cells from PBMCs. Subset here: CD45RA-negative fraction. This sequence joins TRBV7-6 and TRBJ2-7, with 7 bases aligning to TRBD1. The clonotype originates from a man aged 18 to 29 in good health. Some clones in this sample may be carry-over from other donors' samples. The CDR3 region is CASSLYGTAYEQYF. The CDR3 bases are TGTGCCAGCAGCTTGTACGGGACAGCCTACGAGCAGTACTTC.